This T cell receptor (beta chain) originates from a study of T cells after yellow fever vaccination. Study outcomes and limitations: Abundant bulk-derived clonotypes could contaminate FACS-sorted repertoires. Just a small share of clonotypes turned up in the CD4 compartment as well as the CD8 compartment.

On this clonotype: The antigen is unknown.

Trimming pared 0 bases from V and 6 bases from J, leaving 9 bases between. The CDR3 consists of 13 residues. Germline CDR1 and CDR2: GTSNPN and SVGIG (reference sequence). Researchers made TCR cDNA using 5'RACE template switching, and this step added a universal primer site and UMIs. TCRdb reprocessed the 5' RACE reads with MiXCR, giving one entry per CDR3 protein. The sample has 150,000 to 200,000 distinct CDR3 sequences, around 10% seen once. The rearrangement joins TRBV30 to TRBJ1-5; D is unresolved. The sequence was collected from a man aged 18 to 29 who received the YFV17D yellow fever vaccine. The source material was CD8+ T cells sorted from PBMCs, sampled 15 days after the yellow fever booster vaccination. The CDR3 loop is CAWSVRHGQPQHF. The CDR3 bases are TGTGCCTGGAGTGTACGACACGGTCAGCCCCAGCATTTT.